This TCR beta chain was observed in a study of PD-1 blockade in classical Hodgkin lymphoma. Relapse was seen in all patients after autologous stem cell transplantation, and brentuximab vedotin exposure was variable. Profiled with immunoSEQ multiplex PCR; TCRdb holds only in-frame clones, not every one. The repertoire holds some 90,000 clones, about 90% seen once, with roughly 3% in the top ten. The trim removed 2 bases at V and 5 bases at J, leaving 6 bases unmatched. This CDR3 contains 15 residues. The germline V gene encodes CDR1 GTSNPN and CDR2 SVGIG (reference sequence). The sequence was obtained from a human donor with classical Hodgkin lymphoma. V and J are TRBV30 and TRBJ2-1, with 10 bases identical to TRBD2. The sample in question was peripheral blood mononuclear cells (PBMCs), obtained before the second cycle of nivolumab. CDR3 bases: TGTGCCTGGAGTACAGGGCTAGCGGGAGACAATGAGCAGTTCTTC. Protein product: CAWSTGLAGDNEQFF.